This T cell receptor (beta chain) derives from a study of T cells in Graves' hyperthyroidism and ophthalmopathy. Study-level background: Once the initial diagnosis was made, peripheral blood was obtained before any treatment. Study observations and caveats: Most thyroid-expanded clonotypes above 0.001 were also found in blood.

With regard to this clonotype: What it binds is not known.

RNA transcripts were the template for amplifying TCR beta CDR3 regions. Using the HTBI primer set, a first-round RT-PCR was run on the TCR CDR3. One entry per CDR3 protein results from TCRdb running MiXCR on the multiplex PCR reads. The data show about 560,000 distinct CDR3 sequences, approximately 15% seen once. The CDR3 has 16 residues. Germline CDR1 reads SEHNR; CDR2 reads FQNEAQ (reference sequence). The V end lost 0 bases, the J end lost 6 bases, and 15 bases lay between the germline ends. Graves' hyperthyroidism was deemed stable given no ophthalmopathy progression within 18 months. V usage is TRBV7-9 and J usage is TRBJ2-1; D is possibly TRBD1 (6 bases). This clonotype originated in a woman between 25 and 40 years old with Graves' hyperthyroidism. Specimen: blood. The CDR3: CASSLADRPGVNEQFF. In DNA, the CDR3 is TGTGCCAGCAGCTTAGCCGACAGGCCCGGGGTCAATGAGCAGTTCTTC.